Listed here are 10 T cell receptor beta chains from one sample, sequenced in a study of T cell responses to AZD1222 COVID-19 vaccine. The assay was immunoSEQ multiplex PCR, and TCRdb's table has in-frame clones only and misses some. Of more than 95,000 clones in the sample, 70% to 90% were seen once. The sequencing here drew on peripheral blood, taken on day 0 of AZD1222 vaccination. These receptors all stem from an adult in good health.

The V gene is TRBV7-8, the J gene TRBJ1-4, with 11 bases fitting TRBD1. Per the germline V gene, CDR1 is SGHVS and CDR2 is FQNEAQ. The CDR3 sequence is 18 residues long. The junction had 10 bases not matched to a gene; V was cut back by 7 bases and J by 0 bases. The CDR3 DNA is TGTGCCAGCACCGAGGACAGGGGGCGATTTTCAACTAATGAAAAACTGTTTTTT. Translated: CASTEDRGRFSTNEKLFF.

The gene calls are TRBV6-2 or TRBV6-3 and TRBJ2-7; 9 nucleotides agree with TRBD1. Germline CDR1 is MNHEY and CDR2 is SVGEGT. This CDR3 is 16 amino acids long. The V and J ends lost 4 bases and 1 base, in that order; junction bases with no gene match: 8. CDR3 sequence: CASSWFSDRGSYEQYF. The CDR3 DNA follows: TGTGCCAGCAGTTGGTTCTCGGACAGGGGATCCTACGAGCAGTACTTC.

This clone came up once. This sequence joins TRBV7-8 and TRBJ1-5; D gene ambiguous. Germline CDR1 reads SGHVS; CDR2 reads FQNEAQ. The CDR3 covers 13 residues. V dropped 5 bases and J dropped 3 bases, with 8 bases sitting between them. In nucleotides, the CDR3 is TGTGCCAGCAGCCCTTGGACCAATCAGCCCCAGCATTTT. Translation: CASSPWTNQPQHF.

The chain is built from TRBV19 and TRBJ1-1, with TRBD1 matching 9 bases. The germline CDR1 and CDR2 sequences are LNHDA and SQIVND (reference sequence). The length of the CDR3 is 16 residues. V dropped 5 bases and J dropped 1; count of bases not matched to a gene: 8. In DNA form, the CDR3 reads TGTGCCAGTAGTGTCACAGGGGGCCGGAGGAACACTGAAGCTTTCTTT. Residues: CASSVTGGRRNTEAFF.

The chain has TRBV5-1 and TRBJ2-2; 7 nucleotides line up with TRBD1. Germline V gives CDR1 SGHRS, CDR2 YFSETQ. The junction had 6 bases not matched to a gene; V was cut back by 0 bases and J by 4 bases. This CDR3 comprises 16 residues. The CDR3 is CASSLAGPGGTGELFF. The CDR3 DNA sequence: TGCGCCAGCAGCTTGGCCGGGCCAGGGGGCACCGGGGAGCTGTTTTTT.

The J gene is TRBJ2-3, the V gene TRBV6-1; D is ambiguous. V was pared by 2 bases and J by 7 bases, with 7 bases between. The CDR3 extends over 12 amino acids. Per germline, CDR1 MNHNS and CDR2 SASEGT. The CDR3 DNA reads as TGTGCCAGCAGTGAAATTGCCAATACGCAGTATTTT. Translated, it gives CASSEIANTQYF.

The CDR3 region has the DNA TGCGCCAGCAGCTTGGCGGCACTACGCTCTGGGGCCAACGTCCTGACTTTC. Its protein product is CASSLAALRSGANVLTF. V gene TRBV5-1 combines with J gene TRBJ2-6; no firm D call. Per germline, CDR1 SGHRS and CDR2 YFSETQ. V was shortened by 0 bases and J by 0 bases, with 10 bases between the two germline ends. The CDR3 has 17 residues.

The V and J genes are TRBV4-3 and TRBJ2-7; D gene unclear. Germline V gene lookup returns CDR1 LGHNA and CDR2 YSLEER. Trimming pared 0 bases from V and 6 bases from J, leaving 6 bases between. This CDR3 is built from 12 residues. The CDR3 sequence is CASSQDRSEQYF. The CDR3 coding sequence is TGCGCCAGCAGCCAAGATCGAAGCGAGCAGTACTTC.

This sequence joins TRBV20-1 and TRBJ1-4; maybe TRBD1 (5 bases). Germline assignment: CDR1 DFQATT and CDR2 SNEGSKA (reference sequence). The CDR3 runs 10 residues. V lost 6 bases to trimming and J lost 8 bases, with 7 bases between them. CDR3 sequence reads: CSARDEKLFF. The CDR3 DNA reads TGCAGTGCCAGGGACGAAAAACTGTTTTTT.

V usage is TRBV9 and J usage is TRBJ1-4; tentative D call: TRBD1 (5 bases). The germline V gene has CDR1 SGDLS and CDR2 YYNGEE. Between the trimmed V and J ends, which lost 1 base and 5 bases, there was a span of 12 bases. The CDR3 sequence is 15 residues long. CDR3 sequence: CASSVRDGLNEKLFF. The DNA of the CDR3 is TGTGCCAGCAGCGTACGGGACGGACTAAATGAAAAACTGTTTTTT.